This T cell receptor beta chain was profiled in a study of CD8+ T cells in alopecia areata. Study-level findings and limits: Tofacitinib significantly decreased scalp clonality and expanded CD8+ clones among top 100. Sequence data from scalp samples additionally include resident alphabeta T cells of normal skin.

After isolation, RNA underwent reverse transcription to generate cDNA as the sequencing template. Assay: immunoSEQ multiplex PCR; the TCRdb copy retains only in-frame clones and omits some. In the table there are about 190,000 clones, roughly 60% of which are singletons. As for treatment: oral pan-JAK inhibitor, 5-10 mg twice daily. With V trimmed by 3 bases and J by 2 bases, 9 bases remained unmatched. The germline CDR1 and CDR2 sequences are GTSNPN and SVGIG (reference sequence). CDR3 length: 16 amino acids. Note on this clone: Its antigen is not known.

Here the sequenced sample was CD4+ T cells sorted from blood, taken at week 24, from a patient treated with tofacitinib. V and J are TRBV30 and TRBJ1-5; TRBD1 matches 8 bases. The TCR comes from a human donor with alopecia areata. The CDR3 DNA reads as TGTGCCTGGAGCGTGAATTTGGGACAGGGCAATCAGCCCCAGCATTTT. Translation: CAWSVNLGQGNQPQHF.